This entry describes one T cell receptor beta chain. The sample's time point: after trial treatment. Treatment given: LDRT plus nivolumab, ipilimumab, low-dose cyclophosphamide and aspirin (RACIN trial). Advanced solid tumors lacking tumor-infiltrating lymphocytes characterized eligible patients. With TRAV- and TRBV-specific primers, first-strand cDNA was made, covering the alpha and beta chains. With a V-primer adapter and a constant-region primer, TCRs were amplified for approximately 19 PCR cycles. One entry per CDR3 protein results from TCRdb running MiXCR on the reads. The data show some 57,000 distinct CDR3 sequences, with under 30% seen just once and 6.5% to 7% held by the top ten. The data were obtained in a study of low-dose radiotherapy and immunotherapy resistance in tumors. Study summary: Every six weeks patients received intravenous ipilimumab 1 mg/kg, and every two weeks they received intravenous nivolumab 240 mg.

The material was PBMCs, obtained after low-dose radiotherapy plus immunotherapy. The clonotype originates from a male donor with prostate cancer.

The CDR3 DNA is TGTGCCAGCCTCGCTAATAGCAATCAGCCCCAGCATTTT. As protein: CASLANSNQPQHF. The chain joins TRBV28 to TRBJ1-5; no clear D gene. In germline, CDR1 is MDHEN, CDR2 SYDVKM. The length of the CDR3 is 13 residues. Trimming shortened V by 8 bases and J by 0 bases, and 8 bases separated the two germline ends.